This TCR beta chain was captured by sequencing in a study of blood T cell repertoires in COVID-19. The trim removed 0 bases at V and 4 bases at J, leaving 6 bases unmatched. Germline CDR1 reads SGHTA; CDR2 reads FQGNSA. This CDR3 contains 17 residues. Authors' data handling: Estimates of nucleated cell counts were drawn from the amplification of reference gene primers. Generated by immunoSEQ multiplex PCR, the TCRdb table keeps only in-frame clones and is missing some. The D gene and trimming were derived from the DNA, and the V and J assignments and clone size from that table. In the table there are about 80,000 clones, around 83% of which are singletons.

This chain uses TRBV7-2 with TRBJ2-1; the match to TRBD2 covers 10 bases. This clonotype originated in a woman in her seventies with acute or convalescent COVID-19. The source material was peripheral blood. CDR3 sequence reads: CASSLATTSGFYNEQFF. Here the CDR3 DNA reads TGTGCCAGCAGCTTAGCCACGACTAGCGGGTTTTACAATGAGCAGTTCTTC.